This record covers a single T cell receptor beta chain. Its antigen is still unknown. As processed by the authors: A per-sample median of about 96,000 TCRs was observed, with a range of roughly 23,224 to 750,000. TCRdb redid the calling of the 5' RACE reads with MiXCR, one entry per CDR3 protein. These V and J calls are TCRdb output, not the study's own analysis. The sample yields 110,000 or so distinct CDR3 sequences, around a fifth seen once. These data come from a study of human T cells and chemical hapten exposure. Study outcomes and limitations: There was no change with DPC sensitization in TCRs above 1 in 1000 frequency.

Extraction yielded total RNA from whole blood (unfractionated). This CDR3 comprises 14 residues. V dropped 1 base and J dropped 5; count of bases not matched to a gene: 5. The germline V gene has CDR1 SGHRS and CDR2 YFSETQ. This clonotype originated in a human donor in good health. The chain is built from TRBV5-1 and TRBJ1-1, with TRBD1 matching over 7 bases. This CDR3 is CASSLRSGGTEAFF. Here the CDR3 DNA reads TGCGCCAGCAGCTTGCGATCAGGGGGGACTGAAGCTTTCTTT.